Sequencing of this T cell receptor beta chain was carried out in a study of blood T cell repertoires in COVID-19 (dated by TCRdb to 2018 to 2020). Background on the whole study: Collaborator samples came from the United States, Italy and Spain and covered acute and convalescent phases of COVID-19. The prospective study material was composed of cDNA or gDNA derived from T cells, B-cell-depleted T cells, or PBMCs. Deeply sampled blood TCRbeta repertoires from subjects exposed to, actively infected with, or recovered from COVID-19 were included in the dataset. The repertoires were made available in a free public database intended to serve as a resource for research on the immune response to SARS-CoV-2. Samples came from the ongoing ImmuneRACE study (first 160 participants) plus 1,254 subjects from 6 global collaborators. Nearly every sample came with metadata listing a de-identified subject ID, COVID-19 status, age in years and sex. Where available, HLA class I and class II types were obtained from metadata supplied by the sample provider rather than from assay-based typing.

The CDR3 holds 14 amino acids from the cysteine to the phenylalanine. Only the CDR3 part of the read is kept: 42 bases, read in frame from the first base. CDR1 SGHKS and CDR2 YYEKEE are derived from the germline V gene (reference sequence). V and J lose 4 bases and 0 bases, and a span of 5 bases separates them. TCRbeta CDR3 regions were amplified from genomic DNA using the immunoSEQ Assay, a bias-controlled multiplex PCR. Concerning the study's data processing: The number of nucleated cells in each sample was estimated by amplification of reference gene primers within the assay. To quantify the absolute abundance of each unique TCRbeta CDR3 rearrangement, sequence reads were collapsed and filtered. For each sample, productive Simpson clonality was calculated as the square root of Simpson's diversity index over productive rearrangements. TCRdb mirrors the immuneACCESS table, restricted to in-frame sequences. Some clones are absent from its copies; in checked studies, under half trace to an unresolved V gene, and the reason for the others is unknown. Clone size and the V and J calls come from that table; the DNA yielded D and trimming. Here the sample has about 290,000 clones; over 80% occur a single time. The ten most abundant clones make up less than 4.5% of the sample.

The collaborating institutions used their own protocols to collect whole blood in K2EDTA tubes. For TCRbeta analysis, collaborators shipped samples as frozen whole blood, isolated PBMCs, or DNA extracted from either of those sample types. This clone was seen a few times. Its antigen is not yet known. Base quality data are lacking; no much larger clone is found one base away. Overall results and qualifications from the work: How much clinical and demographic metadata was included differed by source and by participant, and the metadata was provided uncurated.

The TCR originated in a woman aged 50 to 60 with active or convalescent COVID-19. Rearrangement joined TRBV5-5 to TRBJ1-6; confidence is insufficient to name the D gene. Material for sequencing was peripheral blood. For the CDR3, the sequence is CASSPSSYNSPLHF. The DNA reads TGTGCCAGCAGCCCCAGCTCCTATAATTCACCCCTCCACTTT.